This T cell receptor (beta chain) was profiled in a study of blood T cell repertoires in COVID-19. Background on the study: The analysed material was cDNA or gDNA that came from T cells, B-cell-depleted T cells, or PBMCs.

This clone was counted a single time. Assay used: immunoSEQ multiplex PCR; TCRdb lists only in-frame clones, some missing. The sample holds roughly 57,000 clones, approximately 91% seen once. The receptor comes from a human donor in a cohort sampled during active COVID-19. What was sequenced was peripheral blood.

CDR3 in amino acids: CASMRTGVTDTQYF. CDR3 bases: TGTGCCAGCATGCGGACAGGGGTCACAGATACGCAGTATTTT. The rearrangement links TRBV2 to TRBJ2-3, with TRBD1 matching 9 bases. The CDR3 runs to 14 residues. Germline-derived CDR1 and CDR2 are SNHLY and FYNNEI. With V trimmed by 7 bases and J by 2 bases, 4 bases remained unmatched.